Below, one T cell receptor (beta chain) is given with its context. Its antigen remains unknown. The data were obtained in a study of cytomegalovirus exposure and HLA in healthy donors. Study findings and constraints: A later analysis found most CMV-associated TCR beta chains apparently HLA-restricted. For most TCR beta V segments, an earlier analysis put the productive rate at about 90% or about 30% of the time.

PCR amplification relied on 60 Vbeta primers (plus 13 Jbeta primers). Assay used: immunoSEQ multiplex PCR; TCRdb lists only in-frame clones, some missing. This sample has over 100,000 clones, with 81% found just once. The sequence was obtained from a woman in her twenties or thirties in good health and CMV-seronegative. The material sequenced was PBMCs.

CDR3 sequence (DNA): TGTGCCAGCTCACCAGTTCCGAAGCCGCGCTCCTACAATGAGCAGTTCTTC. Residues: CASSPVPKPRSYNEQFF. The V and J genes are TRBV18 and TRBJ2-1; no clear D. V lost 2 bases and J lost 0, with 14 bases in between. Germline-derived CDR1 and CDR2 are KGHSH and LQKENI. This CDR3 has 17 amino acids.